This T cell receptor beta chain was recorded in a study of identical twins. Study-wide findings and caveats: Researchers reported excess low generation probability among twin-shared out-of-frame alpha sequences.

From germline, CDR1 is SGHAT and CDR2 FQDESV (reference sequence). The CDR3 has 18 amino acids. V was clipped by 5 bases and J by 2 bases, with 25 bases between them. A note on this clonotype: What it binds is unknown.

Template switching created a universal primer site, and the cDNA included unique molecular identifiers. TCRdb re-analysed the 5' RACE reads in MiXCR, keeping a single row per CDR3 protein. The data show about 190,000 distinct CDR3 sequences, 15% seen once. All donors were healthy Caucasians. This sample was shared with a second study, whose subject was T cells expressing NK-cell markers. In that study: The HCMV specificity of the expanded NKG2C+ T cell clones stayed unresolved.

The chain joins TRBV11-1 to TRBJ2-7; TRBD1 might be the D (6 bases). The source material was CD8+ T cells sorted from blood. This TCR was recovered from a woman younger than 35 in good health. The CDR3 region has the DNA TGTGCCAGCAGCGCTGGGGGCCCCTGGGACGACCAAACCTACGAGCAGTACTTC. Protein sequence: CASSAGGPWDDQTYEQYF.